Each of the 28 T cell receptor beta chains below was sequenced from the same sample in a study of blood T cell repertoires in COVID-19. The data were produced by immunoSEQ multiplex PCR, yet TCRdb's version contains in-frame clones alone and is incomplete. The repertoire holds 250,000 to 350,000 clones, with about 90% as singletons. Material for sequencing was peripheral blood. The source of these receptors is a woman between 50 and 59 years old with COVID-19, enrolled during active disease.

J is TRBJ1-1 and V is TRBV3-1 (or the pseudogene TRBV3-2); D uncertain. Germline V CDR1 and CDR2: LGHDT, YNNKEL (reference sequence). With 2 bases removed from V and 4 bases from J, the gap between germline ends came to 11 bases. The CDR3 consists of 14 residues. For the CDR3, the DNA is TGTGCCAGCAGCCAATCAGGAAGCCGCACTGAAGCTTTCTTT. It is translated as CASSQSGSRTEAFF.

The V and J genes are TRBV5-8 and TRBJ2-3; 12 bases are a match to TRBD1. This CDR3 spans 15 amino acids. Losses at the gene ends were 2 bases for V and 6 bases for J; bases not matched to a gene: 4. In germline, CDR1 is SGHTS, CDR2 YDEGEE. CDR3 protein: CASSLGTGGLDTQYF. CDR3 sequence (DNA): TGTGCCAGCAGCTTAGGGACAGGGGGCTTGGATACGCAGTATTTT.

In nucleotides, the CDR3 is TGTGCCAGTAGTATAGGACGGGTCTTGGGCTACACCTTC. This gives the protein CASSIGRVLGYTF. This chain links TRBV19 with TRBJ1-2; no clear D gene. The CDR3 spans 13 residues. Trimming removed 1 base at V and 8 bases at J, with 11 bases between. The V gene's germline CDR1 is LNHDA and CDR2 SQIVND (reference sequence).

The chain uses TRBV4-1 and TRBJ1-5, with 7 bases identical to TRBD1. Germline V lookup: CDR1 MGHRA, CDR2 YSYEKL. V lost 4 bases to trimming and J lost 4 bases; unmatched junction nucleotides: 4. The CDR3 spans 14 residues. CDR3 amino acids: CASSRNRGNQPQHF. The CDR3, as DNA: TGCGCCAGCAGCCGAAACAGGGGAAATCAGCCCCAGCATTTT.

The V gene is TRBV19, the J gene TRBJ2-7, with 12 positions matching TRBD2. After removal of 3 bases from V and 4 bases from J, the junction contained 4 bases not matched to a gene. The CDR3 extends over 15 amino acids. Looked up from germline, CDR1 is LNHDA and CDR2 is SQIVND (reference sequence). The CDR3 region is CASSIGTSGRYEQYF. Written as DNA, the CDR3 is TGTGCCAGTAGTATTGGTACTAGCGGGAGGTACGAGCAGTACTTC.

The V and J genes are TRBV5-4 and TRBJ2-7; TRBD2 is a possible D gene (6 bases). The germline CDR1 and CDR2 sequences are SGHNT and YYREEE (reference sequence). This CDR3 is 14 amino acids long. The chain's CDR3 is CASSSLGGPGGPSV. As DNA, the CDR3 is TGTGCCAGCAGCTCGCTTGGGGGACCCGGGGGTCCAAGCGTC.

The chain uses TRBV27 and TRBJ2-1; TRBD1 might be the D (6 bases). V was clipped by 3 bases and J by 12 bases, with 21 bases between them. This CDR3 comprises 15 residues. Germline V gives CDR1 MNHEY, CDR2 SMNVEV (reference sequence). CDR3 residues: CASSFQGLSRLGQFF. The CDR3, as DNA: TGTGCCAGCAGTTTCCAGGGGCTTTCCCGTCTAGGGCAGTTCTTC.

This chain uses TRBV6-5 with TRBJ1-4; perhaps TRBD1 as D (5 bases). The CDR3 contains 14 residues. The germline gives CDR1 MNHEY, CDR2 SVGAGI. Trimming pared 2 bases from V and 7 bases from J, leaving 11 bases between. As DNA, the CDR3 is TGTGCCAGCAGTTACAGGGGCGCGAGTGAAAAACTGTTTTTT. It encodes CASSYRGASEKLFF.

CDR3 bases: TGTGCCAGCAGCCCCGTTCTAGGCTACAATGAGCAGTTCTTC. Translation gives CASSPVLGYNEQFF. This rearrangement joins TRBV3-1 (or the pseudogene TRBV3-2) to TRBJ2-1; D is undetermined. V was trimmed by 4 bases and J by 3 bases, leaving 10 bases between them. The V gene's germline CDR1 is LGHDT and CDR2 YNNKEL (reference sequence). The CDR3 is made up of 14 amino acids.

This chain uses TRBV7-2 with TRBJ1-3, with unresolved D. CDR3 length: 15 residues. Trimming stripped 3 bases from V and 0 bases from J, with 9 bases between. Looked up from germline, CDR1 is SGHTA and CDR2 is FQGNSA. The CDR3, as DNA: TGTGCCAGCAGCTTTGACGGGGACTCTGGAAACACCATATATTTT. Protein: CASSFDGDSGNTIYF.

Here the CDR3 DNA reads TGCAGCGGCCGGACTAGCGGGAACACAGATACGCAGTATTTT. Amino acids: CSGRTSGNTDTQYF. This rearrangement joins TRBV29-1 to TRBJ2-3; 12 nucleotides align to TRBD2. The trim removed 7 bases at V and 2 bases at J, leaving 4 bases unmatched. The CDR3 contains 14 residues. Germline V gene sequence: CDR1 SQVTM, CDR2 ANQGSEA.

The V call is TRBV4-2, the J call TRBJ1-1; 8 bases fit TRBD1. This CDR3 contains 15 residues. Germline CDR1 is LGHNA and CDR2 is YNFKEQ. V gave up 1 base and J gave up 5 bases; unmatched junction bases: 6. The CDR3 region is CASSQVGQGKTEAFF. In DNA form, the CDR3 reads TGTGCCAGCAGCCAAGTTGGACAGGGCAAGACTGAAGCTTTCTTT.

The CDR3 is CASSLRELRTQPQHF. CDR3 bases: TGTGCCAGCAGTTTGAGGGAACTTCGTACTCAGCCCCAGCATTTT. The V gene is TRBV6-1, the J gene TRBJ1-5; D remains unclear. This CDR3 comprises 15 residues. The germline V and J ends were trimmed by 5 bases and 6 bases, with 17 bases remaining between them. Germline V gene data show CDR1 as MNHNS and CDR2 as SASEGT.

The chain links TRBV7-9 to TRBJ2-1; the match to TRBD2 covers 8 bases. Germline CDR1 SEHNR, CDR2 FQNEAQ (reference sequence). The CDR3 sequence is 16 residues long. J was trimmed by 4 bases and V by 3 bases; bases with no gene match: 8. The CDR3 DNA follows: TGTGCCAGCAGCTTCAGCGGGAGACCTGCATACAATGAGCAGTTCTTC. Its translation: CASSFSGRPAYNEQFF.

This clone was seen ten or more times. The chain is built from TRBV5-4 and TRBJ2-7; D might be TRBD2 (6 bases). V lost 2 bases, J lost 5 bases, and 11 bases lay in between. Germline loops: CDR1 SGHNT, CDR2 YYREEE (reference sequence). This CDR3 has 13 amino acids. The CDR3 DNA reads as TGTGCCAGCAGCTTTACGGGGGAGGACGAGCAGTACTTC. It translates to CASSFTGEDEQYF.

The chain recombines TRBV24-1 with TRBJ2-3; weak D call: TRBD2 (5 bases). Germline CDR1 is KGHDR and CDR2 is SFDVKD. The CDR3 sequence is 15 residues long. V lost 2 bases to trimming and J lost 3 bases, with 11 bases between them. CDR3 protein: CATSDSRERTDTQYF. The CDR3, as DNA: TGTGCCACCAGTGATTCGAGGGAACGGACAGATACGCAGTATTTT.

V gene TRBV3-1 (or the pseudogene TRBV3-2) combines with J gene TRBJ1-5; D remains ambiguous. The CDR3 spans 14 residues. Germline lookup yields CDR1 LGHDT and CDR2 YNNKEL (reference sequence). V was pared by 4 bases and J by 2 bases, with 9 bases between. CDR3: CASSLGVGNQPQHF. In DNA form, the CDR3 reads TGTGCCAGCAGCCTCGGTGTAGGCAATCAGCCCCAGCATTTT.

The V gene is TRBV4-2, the J gene TRBJ1-4, with TRBD1 matching 10 bases. V gave up 4 bases and J gave up 0 bases; unmatched junction bases: 8. From germline, CDR1 is LGHNA and CDR2 YNFKEQ. This CDR3 has 18 residues. In DNA, the CDR3 is TGTGCCAGCAGCCCCGTGACAGGGGGCTTTGCAACTAATGAAAAACTGTTTTTT. This codes for CASSPVTGGFATNEKLFF.

This chain joins TRBV4-3 and TRBJ2-2, with a weak D call TRBD1 (6 bases). This CDR3 region has 16 residues. Germline values: CDR1 LGHNA, CDR2 YSLEER. V gave up 4 bases and J gave up 2 bases, with 14 bases separating them. CDR3 coding DNA: TGCGCCAGCAGCCCGGCGGACAGCCGAAACACCGGGGAGCTGTTTTTT. Translated: CASSPADSRNTGELFF.

As to this clone: The sample contains more than one DNA sequence encoding this CDR3. In nucleotides, the CDR3 is TGTGCCAGCAGCCCCCGACAGGGGGGGAACACTGAAGCTTTCTTT. Amino acids: CASSPRQGGNTEAFF. The chain uses TRBV7-2 and TRBJ1-1; 9 nucleotides agree with TRBD1. This CDR3 spans 15 amino acids. The V gene's germline CDR1 is SGHTA and CDR2 FQGNSA. V gave up 5 bases and J gave up 1 base; unmatched junction bases: 5.

The V and J genes are TRBV15 and TRBJ1-1; no clear D. Germline CDR1 and CDR2: LNHNV and YYDKDF (reference sequence). The CDR3 consists of 13 residues. The V and J ends lost 2 bases and 0 bases respectively, with 4 bases between them. This CDR3 is CATSRQMNTEAFF. In nucleotides, the CDR3 is TGTGCCACCAGCAGACAGATGAACACTGAAGCTTTCTTT.

In its sample, this clone was seen once. The chain couples TRBV29-1 to TRBJ1-1; perhaps TRBD1 as D (5 bases). The CDR3 is 14 amino acids. Germline CDR1 SQVTM, CDR2 ANQGSEA. CDR3 in amino acids: CSIKPGLSNTEAFF. In DNA, the CDR3 is TGCAGTATTAAACCAGGGTTATCGAACACTGAAGCTTTCTTT.

J is TRBJ2-7 and V is TRBV18; D is unresolved. This CDR3 has 14 amino acids. V was cut by 2 bases and J by 5 bases, with 13 bases left in between. The germline V gene has CDR1 KGHSH and CDR2 LQKENI. In nucleotides, the CDR3 is TGTGCCAGCTCACCAACTTCGGGTTCCCACGAGCAGTACTTC. Its protein product is CASSPTSGSHEQYF. Variable domain in full (rest from reference TRBV18 and TRBJ2-7): NAGVMQNPRHLVRRRGQEARLRCSPMKGHSHVYWYRQLPEEGLKFMVYLQKENIIDESGMPKERFSAEFPKEGPSILRIQQVVRGDSAAYFCASSPTSGSHEQYFGPGTRLTVT.

J is TRBJ1-5 and V is TRBV7-9, with 7 positions matching TRBD1. The CDR3 is 15 amino acids. V gave up 4 bases and J gave up 2 bases; unmatched junction bases: 5. Germline CDR1 reads SEHNR; CDR2 reads FQNEAQ (reference sequence). The CDR3 protein is CASSSTGLGNQPQHF. The CDR3 bases are TGTGCCAGCAGCTCGACAGGGCTTGGCAATCAGCCCCAGCATTTT.

V gene TRBV30 combines with J gene TRBJ2-4; D might be TRBD1 (5 bases). V gave up 1 base and J gave up 1 base, with 11 bases separating them. CDR1 is GTSNPN and CDR2 is SVGIG in the germline V gene (reference sequence). The CDR3 contains 15 residues. CDR3 in amino acids: CAWSGAKGAKNIQYF. The CDR3 coding sequence is TGTGCCTGGAGTGGGGCTAAGGGGGCCAAAAACATTCAGTACTTC.

The rearrangement joins TRBV19 to TRBJ1-1, with D perhaps matching TRBD1 (5 bases). This CDR3 region has 12 residues. The V and J ends lost 6 bases and 4 bases respectively, with 9 bases between them. Germline CDR1 is LNHDA and CDR2 is SQIVND (reference sequence). The CDR3 nucleotides are TGTGCCAGTAGGTCCAGGGTCACTGAAGCTTTCTTT. The encoded protein is CASRSRVTEAFF.

This clone was recorded only once. The V gene is TRBV15, the J gene TRBJ1-1; 8 positions match TRBD1. Germline lookup yields CDR1 LNHNV and CDR2 YYDKDF (reference sequence). The CDR3 runs 14 residues. V lost 3 bases, J lost 6 bases, and 6 bases stayed unmatched. The CDR3 bases are TGTGCCACCAGCAGCTTCACACAGGGGGCTGAAGCTTTCTTT. It is translated as CATSSFTQGAEAFF.

V gene TRBV3-1 (or the pseudogene TRBV3-2) combines with J gene TRBJ2-4; TRBD2 is a possible D gene (6 bases). The CDR3 is 17 amino acids. CDR1 and CDR2 (germline): LGHDT, YNNKEL (reference sequence). The V and J ends lost 0 bases and 4 bases respectively, with 16 bases between them. Written as DNA, the CDR3 is TGTGCCAGCAGCCAAGATCTGGGGGGAGTTCGGAAAAACATTCAGTACTTC. The encoded protein is CASSQDLGGVRKNIQYF.